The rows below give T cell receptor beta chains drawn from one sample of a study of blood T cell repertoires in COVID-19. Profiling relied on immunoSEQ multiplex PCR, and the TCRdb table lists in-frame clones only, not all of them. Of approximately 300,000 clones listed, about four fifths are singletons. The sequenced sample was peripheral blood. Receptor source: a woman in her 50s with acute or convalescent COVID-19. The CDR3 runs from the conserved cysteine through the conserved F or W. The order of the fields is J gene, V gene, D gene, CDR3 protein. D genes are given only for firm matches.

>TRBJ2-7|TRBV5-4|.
CASSFRGSSYEQYF
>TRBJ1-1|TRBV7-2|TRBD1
CASSHRGQDTEAFF
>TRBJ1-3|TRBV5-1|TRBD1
CASSLGDSNSGNTIYF
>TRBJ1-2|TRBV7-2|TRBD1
CASRPGTGGGYTF
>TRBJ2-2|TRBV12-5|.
CASGLGQGGPGELFF
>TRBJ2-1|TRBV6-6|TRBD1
CASRDRGHSYNEQFF
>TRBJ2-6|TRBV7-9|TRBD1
CASSLNRGHGANVLTF
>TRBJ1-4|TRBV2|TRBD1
CASSKTGEGEKLFF
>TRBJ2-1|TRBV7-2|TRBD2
CASSLGLAGGHEQFF
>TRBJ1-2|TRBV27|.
CASSRRGSNYGYTF
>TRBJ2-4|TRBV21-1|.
CASSRLTGGAKNIQYF
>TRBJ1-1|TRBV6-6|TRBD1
CASSSPGQGTEAFF
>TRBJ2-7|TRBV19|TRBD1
CASSTGGLTYEQYF
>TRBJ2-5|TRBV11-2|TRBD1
CASSSGQGQETQYF
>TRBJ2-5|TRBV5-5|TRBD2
CASSSLAGGLIAETQYF
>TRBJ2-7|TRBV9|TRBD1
CASSPRGQGVHEQYF
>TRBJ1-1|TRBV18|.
CASSPESGTEAFF
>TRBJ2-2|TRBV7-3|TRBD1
CASSWTGGTGELFF
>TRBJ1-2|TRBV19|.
CASSKGGYGYTF
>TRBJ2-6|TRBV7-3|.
CASSSLSGGANVLTF
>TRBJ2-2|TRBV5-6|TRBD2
CASSLELAGGWTGELFF
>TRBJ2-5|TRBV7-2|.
CASSPNRVETQYF
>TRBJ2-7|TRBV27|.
CASSFGLPFGEQYF
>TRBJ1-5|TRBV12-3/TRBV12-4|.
CASSAAGNQPQHF
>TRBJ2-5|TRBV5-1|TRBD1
CASSPRDRNQETQYF
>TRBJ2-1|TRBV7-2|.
CASSLGISAYSSYNEQFF
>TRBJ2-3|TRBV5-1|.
CASSLDRGFGTDTQYF
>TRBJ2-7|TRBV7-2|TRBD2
CASRLAGGPGEQYF
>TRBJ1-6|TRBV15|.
CATSGSSYNSPLHF
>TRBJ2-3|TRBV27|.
CASSWGLAVPDTQYF
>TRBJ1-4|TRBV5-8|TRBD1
CASKAGTVADEKLFF
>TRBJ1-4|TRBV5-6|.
CASSSLITAQPNEKLFF
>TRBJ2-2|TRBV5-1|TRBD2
CASSGGLAETTGELFF
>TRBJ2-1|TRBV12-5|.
CASGSPGGGNEQFF
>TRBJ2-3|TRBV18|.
CASSGTTNGDTQYF
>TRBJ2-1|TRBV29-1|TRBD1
CSVVRDRALIYNEQFF
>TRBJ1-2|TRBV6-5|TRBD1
CASVGQGEGYTF
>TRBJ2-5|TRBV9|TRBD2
CASSPSGRGQETQYF
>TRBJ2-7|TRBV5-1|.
CASAQETAYEQYF
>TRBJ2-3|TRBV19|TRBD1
CASRGTGQTDTQYF
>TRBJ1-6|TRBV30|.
CAWAEDTSSYNSPLHF